The next 32 T cell receptor beta chains were all read from a single sample in a study of blood T cell repertoires in COVID-19. Assay used: immunoSEQ multiplex PCR; TCRdb lists only in-frame clones, some missing. The top ten hold 7.1% of the sample, which has 350,000 to 450,000 clones, 80% to 90% seen once. Specimen: peripheral blood. Receptor source: a woman in her sixties with COVID-19, enrolled during active disease.

The CDR3 loop is CASSFPQRGGNTDTQYF. The CDR3 DNA is TGTGCCAGCAGCTTCCCTCAGCGGGGGGGAAACACAGATACGCAGTATTTT. V is TRBV7-8 and J is TRBJ2-3; 10 bases map to TRBD2. Germline assignment: CDR1 SGHVS and CDR2 FQNEAQ. The trim removed 3 bases at V and 2 bases at J, leaving 8 bases unmatched. This CDR3 is 17 amino acids long.

This chain connects TRBV6-6 to TRBJ1-1, with TRBD1 identical over 7 bases. V lost 2 bases to trimming and J lost 0 bases; unmatched junction nucleotides: 6. Germline-derived CDR1 and CDR2 are MNHNY and SVGAGI (reference sequence). The CDR3 covers 16 residues. CDR3 sequence reads: CASSYPKGTVNTEAFF. The CDR3 DNA is TGTGCCAGCAGTTACCCCAAAGGGACAGTGAACACTGAAGCTTTCTTT.

This rearrangement joins TRBV19 to TRBJ1-1, with a possible D match to TRBD1 (6 bases). With 4 bases removed from V and 7 bases from J, the gap between germline ends came to 13 bases. The germline V gene encodes CDR1 LNHDA and CDR2 SQIVND (reference sequence). The CDR3 has 13 amino acids. CDR3 sequence (DNA): TGTGCCAGTAGTAAGGGGGATTGGGGTGAAGCTTTCTTT. Its protein product is CASSKGDWGEAFF.

The chain has TRBV4-1 and TRBJ2-3; 7 nucleotides align to TRBD2. Trimming cost V 4 bases and J 0 bases; bases outside gene matches: 7. CDR1 and CDR2 from the germline V gene are MGHRA and YSYEKL. This CDR3 contains 16 residues. The CDR3 DNA follows: TGCGCCAGCAGCCGAACGGGGGGATCTAGCACAGATACGCAGTATTTT. Translated: CASSRTGGSSTDTQYF.

This clone was picked up one time. The V call is TRBV30, the J call TRBJ2-3, with D hard to call. The CDR3 contains 12 residues. The germline gives CDR1 GTSNPN, CDR2 SVGIG (reference sequence). Trimming took 0 bases from V and 9 from J, leaving 10 bases between them. CDR3 DNA: TGTGCCTGGAGTGTACCGGTACAGACGCAGTATTTT. Encoded protein: CAWSVPVQTQYF.

V gene TRBV9 combines with J gene TRBJ1-5; no clear D gene. Trimming cost V 2 bases and J 0 bases, with 9 bases left between them. Germline lookup yields CDR1 SGDLS and CDR2 YYNGEE. The CDR3 length is 15 residues. CDR3 loop: CASSVGAASNQPQHF. Here the CDR3 DNA reads TGTGCCAGCAGCGTTGGAGCAGCTAGCAATCAGCCCCAGCATTTT.

The rearrangement uses TRBV10-2 and TRBJ2-3; 10 bases agree with TRBD2. This CDR3 has 16 residues. In germline, CDR1 is WSHSY, CDR2 SAAADI. With V trimmed by 7 bases and J by 5 bases, 12 bases remained unmatched. The CDR3 protein is CASKGVAGGYGDTQYF. In nucleotides, the CDR3 is TGCGCCAGCAAGGGAGTAGCGGGGGGTTACGGAGATACGCAGTATTTT.

V usage is TRBV19 and J usage is TRBJ1-2; D possibly corresponds to TRBD1 (6 bases). Trimming took off 3 bases at V and 7 bases at J, with 12 bases between the two ends. Germline CDR1 and CDR2: LNHDA and SQIVND (reference sequence). The CDR3 contains 13 residues. CDR3 region: CASSIPGALGYTF. CDR3 coding DNA: TGTGCCAGTAGTATTCCAGGGGCGCTTGGCTACACCTTC.

This clone was detected a few times. The gene calls are TRBV5-1 and TRBJ1-1, with 7 bases matching TRBD1. The V gene end was trimmed by 0 bases and the J gene end by 5 bases; junction bases not matched to a gene: 4. This CDR3 has 14 amino acids. Germline assignment: CDR1 SGHRS and CDR2 YFSETQ. Here the CDR3 reads CASSLEGAGTEAFF. The DNA of the CDR3 is TGCGCCAGCAGCTTGGAGGGGGCGGGAACTGAAGCTTTCTTT.

The chain carries TRBV6-5 and TRBJ2-2; D is ambiguous. The CDR3 has 12 amino acids. Between the trimmed V and J ends, which lost 8 bases and 0 bases, there was a span of 4 bases. Germline assignment: CDR1 MNHEY and CDR2 SVGAGI. The CDR3 nucleotides read TGTGCCAGCCTAGCGAACACCGGGGAGCTGTTTTTT. Amino acids: CASLANTGELFF.

The CDR3 spells CASSIQGSNEKLFF. CDR3 DNA sequence: TGTGCCAGCAGCATTCAGGGCTCTAATGAAAAACTGTTTTTT. The V gene is TRBV11-2, the J gene TRBJ1-4; tentatively, D is TRBD1 (5 bases). CDR3 length: 14 amino acids. Germline V gives CDR1 SGHAT, CDR2 FQNNGV. Trimming removed 5 bases at V and 3 bases at J, with 10 bases between.

This chain uses TRBV7-2 with TRBJ1-4, with TRBD1 as a possible D gene (5 bases). From germline, CDR1 is SGHTA and CDR2 FQGNSA. V was shortened by 6 bases and J by 4 bases, with 15 bases between the two germline ends. This CDR3 is built from 15 residues. In nucleotides, the CDR3 is TGTGCCAGCAGTTTTGGGGGGGACCTTAATGAAAAACTGTTTTTT. It yields the protein CASSFGGDLNEKLFF.

This sequence joins TRBV7-3 and TRBJ2-1; 10 nucleotides align to TRBD2. From germline, CDR1 is SGHTA and CDR2 FQGTGA. The CDR3 covers 14 residues. V dropped 5 bases and J dropped 8; count of bases not matched to a gene: 6. The CDR3 sequence: CASSRTSGVDEQFF. The DNA for the CDR3 is TGTGCCAGCAGCCGCACTAGCGGGGTCGATGAGCAGTTCTTC.

V usage is TRBV5-6 and J usage is TRBJ1-3, with 9 bases lining up with TRBD1. Germline V CDR1 and CDR2: SGHDT, YYEEEE. CDR3 size: 15 residues. V was pared by 3 bases and J by 2 bases, with 3 bases of the junction left unmatched. Written as DNA, the CDR3 is TGTGCCAGCAGCTGGGGACAGGGCGCTGGAAACACCATATATTTT. This gives the protein CASSWGQGAGNTIYF.

This chain uses TRBV30 with TRBJ1-2; possibly TRBD1 for D (5 bases). The CDR3 has 15 amino acids. Germline V gene lookup returns CDR1 GTSNPN and CDR2 SVGIG (reference sequence). Between the trimmed V and J ends, which lost 1 base and 4 bases, there was a span of 16 bases. CDR3 bases: TGTGCCTGGAGTGCTCAGGGTCCCCGCACCTATGGCTACACCTTC. It specifies CAWSAQGPRTYGYTF. Drawing the rest from reference TRBV30 and TRBJ1-2, the complete variable domain is SQTIHQWPATLVQPVGSPLSLECTVEGTSNPNLYWYRQAAGRGLQLLFYSVGIGQISSEVPQNLSASRPQDRQFILSSKKLLLSDSGFYLCAWSAQGPRTYGYTFGSGTRLTVV.

The gene calls are TRBV19 and TRBJ1-1; 8 bases are a match to TRBD1. After removal of 6 bases from V and 1 base from J, the junction contained 7 bases not matched to a gene. Germline loops: CDR1 LNHDA, CDR2 SQIVND (reference sequence). This CDR3 is built from 15 residues. The CDR3 region has the DNA TGTGCCAGTAGGGGATCGGACAGGGAGAACACTGAAGCTTTCTTT. Encoded protein: CASRGSDRENTEAFF.

This clone was recorded a few times. The rearrangement joins TRBV30 to TRBJ1-4; no clear D gene. V shed 1 base and J shed 11 bases, with 20 bases lying between them. This CDR3 is built from 15 residues. Germline V gene sequence: CDR1 GTSNPN, CDR2 SVGIG (reference sequence). The CDR3 spells CAWSEVSAGRRKLFF. For the CDR3, the DNA is TGTGCCTGGAGTGAGGTATCCGCGGGCCGGAGGAAACTGTTTTTT.

V is TRBV27 and J is TRBJ1-4, with 8 bases aligning to TRBD1. The germline V gene has CDR1 MNHEY and CDR2 SMNVEV (reference sequence). V shed 5 bases and J 7 bases; nucleotides not matched to a gene: 9. The CDR3 consists of 15 residues. CDR3 in amino acids: CASSVRGRGVEKLFF. The CDR3 coding sequence is TGTGCCAGCAGTGTCAGGGGGCGCGGGGTTGAAAAACTGTTTTTT.

V gene TRBV6-5 combines with J gene TRBJ1-4, with 8 nucleotides matching TRBD1. CDR1 is MNHEY and CDR2 is SVGAGI in the germline V gene. Germline trimming cut 8 bases from V and 8 bases from J; bases unmatched to any gene: 7. The CDR3 has 13 amino acids. CDR3 bases: TGTGCCAGCCAGGACAGGGCGTTCGAAAAACTGTTTTTT. Amino acid sequence: CASQDRAFEKLFF.

The chain employs TRBV7-2 and TRBJ1-2, with TRBD1 identical over 9 bases. The CDR3 consists of 14 residues. V dropped 10 bases and J dropped 4; count of bases not matched to a gene: 10. CDR1 SGHTA and CDR2 FQGNSA come from the germline V gene. CDR3 loop: CATLRGQGFYGYTF. DNA for the CDR3: TGTGCCACCCTACGGGGACAGGGATTCTATGGCTACACCTTC.

The V gene is TRBV7-3, the J gene TRBJ1-2, with TRBD1 identical over 8 bases. After removal of 2 bases from V and 4 bases from J, the junction contained 6 bases not matched to a gene. In germline, CDR1 is SGHTA, CDR2 FQGTGA. The CDR3 contains 15 residues. In DNA form, the CDR3 reads TGTGCCAGCAGCTTACAAGGACAGGGCCCCTATGGCTACACCTTC. It is translated as CASSLQGQGPYGYTF.

The chain has TRBV13 and TRBJ2-5, with 7 bases fitting TRBD2. The CDR3 extends over 16 amino acids. The junction had 11 bases not matched to a gene; V was cut back by 5 bases and J by 2 bases. Germline lookup yields CDR1 PRHDT and CDR2 FYEKMQ (reference sequence). DNA for the CDR3: TGTGCCAGCAGCCGTCGCATCGGGGAGGGGCAAGAGACCCAGTACTTC. It encodes CASSRRIGEGQETQYF.

This chain links TRBV5-4 with TRBJ1-3; no firm D call. Germline CDR1 and CDR2: SGHNT and YYREEE (reference sequence). Between the trimmed V and J ends, which lost 0 bases and 0 bases, there was a span of 4 bases. This CDR3 has 14 amino acids. In DNA, the CDR3 is TGTGCCAGCAGCTTGGACAACTCTGGAAACACCATATATTTT. Residues: CASSLDNSGNTIYF.

V usage is TRBV7-9 and J usage is TRBJ1-2; no clear D. The CDR3 is 14 residues long. Between the trimmed V and J ends, which lost 0 bases and 8 bases, there was a span of 13 bases. The germline gives CDR1 SEHNR, CDR2 FQNEAQ (reference sequence). CDR3 sequence: CASSLATPSVGYTF. The CDR3 region has the DNA TGTGCCAGCAGCTTAGCGACACCCTCGGTAGGCTACACCTTC.

The chain uses TRBV5-1 and TRBJ1-1; 11 nucleotides match TRBD1. The V and J ends lost 1 base and 3 bases, in that order; junction bases with no gene match: 5. The CDR3 has 16 amino acids. CDR1 is SGHRS, CDR2 YFSETQ, per germline. The CDR3 loop is CASSLRTGGAHTEAFF. CDR3 nucleotide sequence: TGCGCCAGCAGCTTGAGGACAGGGGGCGCGCACACTGAAGCTTTCTTT.

The CDR3: CASSSTANTEAFF. In DNA, the CDR3 is TGTGCCAGCAGTTCTACAGCGAACACTGAAGCTTTCTTT. The chain combines TRBV6-5 with TRBJ1-1, with unresolved D. The germline V gene has CDR1 MNHEY and CDR2 SVGAGI. The CDR3 loop spans 13 amino acids. V lost 4 bases and J lost 1, with 7 bases in between.

This clone has only a few counts. The chain couples TRBV14 to TRBJ1-1, with D possibly matching TRBD1 (6 bases). Trimming shortened V by 4 bases and J by 6 bases, and 18 bases separated the two germline ends. The germline gives CDR1 SGHDN, CDR2 FVKESK. The CDR3 is 15 amino acids. This chain's CDR3 is CASSPRGGTGPEAFF. DNA of the CDR3: TGTGCCAGCAGCCCCCGGGGGGGCACCGGACCTGAAGCTTTCTTT.

This rearrangement joins TRBV7-8 to TRBJ2-1; 14 nucleotides match TRBD2. V lost 5 bases, J lost 0 bases, and 9 bases stayed unmatched. CDR3 length equals 19 residues. Germline loops: CDR1 SGHVS, CDR2 FQNEAQ. The CDR3 spells CASSGGLAGGLISYNEQFF. The DNA of the CDR3 is TGTGCCAGCAGCGGAGGACTAGCGGGGGGACTTATCTCCTACAATGAGCAGTTCTTC.

J is TRBJ2-5 and V is TRBV5-1; a possible D gene is TRBD1 (6 bases). V lost 6 bases and J 4 bases, leaving 16 bases between the germline ends. This CDR3 spans 14 amino acids. The germline V gene encodes CDR1 SGHRS and CDR2 YFSETQ. CDR3 bases: TGCGCCAGCAAGGACGTTGGGGGCCTAGAGACCCAGTACTTC. This translates into CASKDVGGLETQYF.

The gene calls are TRBV3-1 (or the pseudogene TRBV3-2) and TRBJ1-2, with 9 bases lining up with TRBD1. Germline V lookup: CDR1 LGHDT, CDR2 YNNKEL (reference sequence). This CDR3 spans 15 amino acids. With 3 bases clipped from V and 4 bases from J, the junction kept 6 bases outside the gene matches. The DNA for the CDR3 is TGTGCCAGCAGCCACCTACAGGGGGCGGTCTATGGCTACACCTTC. This gives the protein CASSHLQGAVYGYTF.

The chain combines TRBV11-2 with TRBJ2-7; tentative D call: TRBD2 (6 bases). V was clipped by 7 bases and J by 4 bases, with 17 bases between them. There are 14 residues in the CDR3. Per germline, CDR1 SGHAT and CDR2 FQNNGV. In DNA, the CDR3 is TGTGCCAGCAACCAACCCGGGGGAGGATACGAGCAGTACTTC. It specifies CASNQPGGGYEQYF.

This clone has just one count. J is TRBJ2-1 and V is TRBV13, with 9 bases fitting TRBD2. CDR3 size: 15 residues. V trimming: 4 bases; J trimming: 3 bases; junction bases outside the gene matches: 4. Germline CDR1 reads PRHDT; CDR2 reads FYEKMQ (reference sequence). The CDR3 bases are TGTGCCAGCAGCTCGCGGGGGGGTCTCTACAATGAGCAGTTCTTC. Translation: CASSSRGGLYNEQFF.